This is a list of T cell receptor beta chains from one sample in a study of blood T cell repertoires in COVID-19. Generated by immunoSEQ multiplex PCR, the TCRdb table keeps only in-frame clones and is missing some. The sample records roughly 330,000 clones, roughly 89% being singletons. The sample was peripheral blood. The receptor source for this set is a young man with COVID-19, enrolled during active disease. CDR3s include the opening cysteine and the closing phenylalanine or tryptophan. D genes are given only for firm matches. Clone size is shown for a subset of rows, as once, few, many or a class of expanded clone.

abundance: few
j_gene: TRBJ1-2
d_gene: -
v_gene: TRBV11-2
CDR3aa: CASSLDPLGARGYTF
CDR3nt: TGTGCCAGCAGCTTAGATCCCCTGGGGGCGCGTGGCTACACCTTC

abundance: once
j_gene: TRBJ1-1
d_gene: -
v_gene: TRBV25-1
CDR3aa: CASGETGVPTEAFF
CDR3nt: TGTGCCAGCGGGGAGACAGGAGTCCCGACTGAAGCTTTCTTT

abundance: -
j_gene: TRBJ1-1
d_gene: -
v_gene: TRBV12-3/TRBV12-4
CDR3aa: CASSSRETEAFF
CDR3nt: TGTGCCAGCAGTTCCCGAGAGACTGAAGCTTTCTTT

abundance: -
j_gene: TRBJ2-6
d_gene: -
v_gene: TRBV19
CDR3aa: CASSSDSGLWHSGANVLTF
CDR3nt: TGTGCCAGTAGTTCGGACTCGGGACTCTGGCACTCTGGGGCCAACGTCCTGACTTTC

abundance: few
j_gene: TRBJ2-7
d_gene: -
v_gene: TRBV27
CDR3aa: CASSPTSMGLYEQYF
CDR3nt: TGTGCCAGCAGTCCGACCTCGATGGGCCTCTACGAGCAGTACTTC

abundance: few
j_gene: TRBJ1-6
d_gene: TRBD1
v_gene: TRBV18
CDR3aa: CASSPPGQRPHNSPLHF
CDR3nt: TGTGCCAGCTCACCACCGGGACAGCGGCCTCATAATTCACCCCTCCACTTT

abundance: -
j_gene: TRBJ1-4
d_gene: TRBD1
v_gene: TRBV5-1
CDR3aa: CASSLATGTDNEKLFF
CDR3nt: TGCGCCAGCAGCTTGGCCACCGGGACAGATAATGAAAAACTGTTTTTT

abundance: -
j_gene: TRBJ1-6
d_gene: -
v_gene: TRBV4-2
CDR3aa: CASSQDLDSPLHF
CDR3nt: TGTGCCAGCAGCCAAGATCTAGATTCACCCCTCCACTTT

abundance: -
j_gene: TRBJ1-2
d_gene: -
v_gene: TRBV4-1
CDR3aa: CASSQGGSNYGYTF
CDR3nt: TGCGCCAGCAGCCAAGGTGGGAGTAACTATGGCTACACCTTC

abundance: -
j_gene: TRBJ1-5
d_gene: -
v_gene: TRBV6-5
CDR3aa: CASSGGIGRKPQHF
CDR3nt: TGTGCCAGCAGCGGGGGTATAGGGCGGAAGCCCCAGCATTTT

abundance: -
j_gene: TRBJ1-2
d_gene: TRBD1
v_gene: TRBV27
CDR3aa: CASSDRDSYGYTF
CDR3nt: TGTGCCAGCAGCGACCGGGACAGCTATGGCTACACCTTC

abundance: -
j_gene: TRBJ2-7
d_gene: TRBD1
v_gene: TRBV28
CDR3aa: CASSEYDRGGYEQYF
CDR3nt: TGTGCCAGCAGTGAATACGACAGGGGAGGATACGAGCAGTACTTC

abundance: -
j_gene: TRBJ1-1
d_gene: TRBD1
v_gene: TRBV7-9
CDR3aa: CASSLGDSVPTGYTEAFF
CDR3nt: TGTGCCAGCAGCTTAGGGGACAGTGTTCCTACGGGGTACACTGAAGCTTTCTTT

abundance: -
j_gene: TRBJ2-2
d_gene: -
v_gene: TRBV3-1/TRBV3-2
CDR3aa: CASSQLQGNTGELFF
CDR3nt: TGTGCCAGCAGCCAATTACAGGGTAACACCGGGGAGCTGTTTTTT

abundance: once
j_gene: TRBJ1-2
d_gene: -
v_gene: TRBV9
CDR3aa: CASSGQTNYGYTF
CDR3nt: TGTGCCAGCAGCGGGCAGACTAACTATGGCTACACCTTC

abundance: -
j_gene: TRBJ2-7
d_gene: -
v_gene: TRBV12-3/TRBV12-4
CDR3aa: CASSLTTGEQYF
CDR3nt: TGTGCCAGCAGTTTAACCACAGGGGAGCAGTACTTC

abundance: -
j_gene: TRBJ2-7
d_gene: -
v_gene: TRBV5-1
CDR3aa: CASSLVSGTHKVGEQYF
CDR3nt: TGCGCCAGCAGCTTGGTATCTGGGACTCATAAGGTCGGCGAGCAGTACTTC

abundance: -
j_gene: TRBJ2-1
d_gene: -
v_gene: TRBV5-1
CDR3aa: CASSLDRVDEQFF
CDR3nt: TGCGCCAGCAGCTTGGACAGGGTAGATGAGCAGTTCTTC

abundance: -
j_gene: TRBJ1-2
d_gene: -
v_gene: TRBV6-5
CDR3aa: CASKKGGGYTF
CDR3nt: TGTGCCAGCAAAAAAGGGGGTGGCTACACCTTC

abundance: -
j_gene: TRBJ2-3
d_gene: TRBD2
v_gene: TRBV7-9
CDR3aa: CASSLWAGVGTDTQYF
CDR3nt: TGTGCCAGCAGCTTATGGGCGGGAGTGGGCACAGATACGCAGTATTTT